The present entry profiles one T cell receptor beta chain with its context. This record belongs to a study of blood T cell repertoires in COVID-19. V lost 4 bases and J lost 1, with 15 bases in between. Germline-derived CDR1 and CDR2 are MDHEN and SYDVKM. The CDR3 length is 16 residues. As originally analysed: From reference gene primer amplification, estimates of nucleated cell counts were derived. Repertoires were generated with immunoSEQ multiplex PCR, while TCRdb's copy carries only in-frame clones and drops some. That table is the source of V, J and clone size, and D and trimming were worked out from the DNA. This sample has approximately 120,000 clones, with 84% found just once.

The clonotype originates from a woman at least 80 years old with active or convalescent COVID-19. The V gene is TRBV28, the J gene TRBJ2-3, with a tentative D call TRBD2 (5 bases). The sequencing sample was made of peripheral blood. In DNA form, the CDR3 reads TGTGCCAGCAGTTCCCGGGCTAGCCGGGGCACAGATACGCAGTATTTT. It is translated as CASSSRASRGTDTQYF. Complete variable domain (other parts from reference TRBV28 and TRBJ2-3): DVKVTQSSRYLVKRTGEKVFLECVQDMDHENMFWYRQDPGLGLRLIYFSYDVKMKEKGDIPEGYSVSREKKERFSLILESASTNQTSMYLCASSSRASRGTDTQYFGPGTRLTVL.